This T cell receptor beta chain was found in a study of blood T cell repertoires in COVID-19. Turning to the study itself: Nucleic acid was either cDNA or gDNA, and it came from T cells, B-cell-depleted T cells, or PBMCs.

The length of the CDR3 is 14 residues. Germline lookup yields CDR1 MNHEY and CDR2 SMNVEV (reference sequence). Trimming left V 5 bases short and J 1 base short, with 9 bases between. As originally analysed: Amplified reference gene primers provided the basis for estimating nucleated cell counts. Produced via immunoSEQ multiplex PCR; TCRdb's table is partial and in-frame only. The V and J calls and clone size were taken over from that table, and D and trimming were inferred from the DNA. The table lists more than 250,000 clones, around 87% of them singletons. The chain has TRBV27 and TRBJ1-5; tentative D call: TRBD1 (6 bases). The clonotype originates from a man aged 50 or older with active or convalescent COVID-19. The source material was peripheral blood. The CDR3 here is CASSRGASNQPQHF. Written as DNA, the CDR3 is TGTGCCAGCAGTCGGGGGGCGAGCAATCAGCCCCAGCATTTT.